This T cell receptor beta chain was obtained from a study of Ad26.COV2.S vaccination and SARS-CoV-2 variants (dated by TCRdb to the early 2020s). Broadly, across the study: Vaccine-arm donors were drawn from COV1001, a multicentre, randomized, double-blind, placebo-controlled phase I-IIa trial of Ad26.COV2.S in healthy adults. Trial participants were randomized into five groups of five, in which low-dose or high-dose Ad26.COV2.S was given once or twice, or placebo was given on both occasions. Ad26.COV2.S was given intramuscularly at 5x10^10 or 1x10^11 viral particles, as a single shot or as two shots 56 days apart. A total of approximately 30 samples were included in the TCR-sequenced set, comprising approximately 20 Ad26.COV2.S vaccine recipients, 5 placebo recipients and 8 SARS-CoV-2 convalescent individuals. Sequencing of the TCRbeta repertoire served to evaluate the specificity and breadth of SARS-CoV-2-reactive T cell receptors following Ad26.COV2.S vaccination. Blinding of investigators to trial group allocation was maintained during experiments and outcome assessment.

As encoded in the germline V gene, CDR1 is SGHDT while CDR2 is YYEEEE. Germline trimming: 4 bases from V, 3 bases from J; junction bases outside gene matches: 4. Taken from cysteine to phenylalanine, the CDR3 has 14 residues. The retained sequence is limited to the CDR3, 42 bases, with the frame set at the first base. This clone was seen only once. Which antigen it targets is not known. No base quality information exists; no much larger clone differs at one position. Findings and caveats that apply to the study as a whole: After vaccination, spike-specific CD8+ and CD4+ T cell responses were reported to show substantial breadth. It was noted by the authors that total T cell responses may have been underestimated by the TCR breadth and depth analyses. Vaccine and placebo recipients had similar non-spike TCR breadth, a finding consistent with the vaccine containing only spike. Spike-specific TCR breadth was higher in Ad26.COV2.S recipients than in placebo recipients (P = 0.0014). The study lacked the statistical power to compare responses across vaccine doses or regimens.

According to the study, the label for this sample's treatment or condition signals: about 20 received Ad26.COV2.S at low or high dose, single or two shots; five or six received placebo; per-sample allocation not given. For vaccine and placebo recipients, the sequenced repertoires came from samples collected on day 63 after the first injection. In Cohort 1b, about two dozen adults aged 18-55 years were enrolled at a single site in Boston, USA, between 29 July and 7 August 2020. Ad26.COV2.S was a replication-incompetent adenovirus type 26 vector expressing a prefusion-stabilized SARS-CoV-2 spike protein from the original Wuhan strain. The immunoSEQ Assay was used to sequence TCRbeta CDR3 regions. After extraction, genomic DNA underwent amplification by bias-controlled multiplex PCR, followed by high-throughput sequencing. In the authors' own workflow: Collapsing and filtering of sequences were performed to quantify the absolute abundance of each unique TCRbeta CDR3 region. T cell fraction was estimated by normalization of TCRbeta template counts to usable DNA, with usable DNA being measured through amplification of reference genes present in all nucleated cells. Repertoire TCRs were annotated as SARS-CoV-2-specific by exact matching of V gene, CDR3 amino acid sequence and J gene to a known reactive TCR set. The reference SARS-CoV-2 TCR set came from MIRA and was filtered for enrichment in COVID-19-positive ImmuneCODE repertoires, removing public or cross-reactive TCRs. Using the MIRA antigens, annotated TCRs were further analysed by specific ORF or by position within an ORF. Depth was the summed frequency of annotated unique rearrangements, while breadth was defined as annotated unique rearrangements over total unique productive rearrangements. TCR breadth was compared between groups using two-sided Wilcoxon rank-sum tests. TCRdb retrieved this table from immuneACCESS and kept in-frame rearrangements only. Not all clones are present; in checked studies, unresolved V genes account for under half, and no reason is known for the remainder. The D gene and trimming were derived from the DNA, and the V and J assignments and clone size from that table. This sample gives hundreds of thousands of clones in total; roughly 91% of them show up just once. The ten most abundant clones make up 5% of the sample.

The receptor chain draws on TRBV5-6 and TRBJ1-1, with 9 bases in between that match TRBD1. This sample comprised peripheral blood, obtained in a trial of Ad26.COV2.S vaccine versus placebo. The TCR sequence derives from a person between 18 and 65 years old who received the Ad26.COV2.S COVID-19 vaccine or a placebo. The encoded CDR3 is CASSPQGADTEAFF. The sequence in DNA is TGTGCCAGCAGCCCACAGGGGGCTGACACTGAAGCTTTCTTT.